Each of the 7 T cell receptor beta chains below was sequenced from the same sample in a study of T cell responses to AZD1222 COVID-19 vaccine. This table comes from immunoSEQ multiplex PCR, and its TCRdb copy is limited to in-frame clones, with some not included. The repertoire includes 65,000 to 85,000 clones, around 83% of them detected once, and about 13% sits in the top ten. The specimen comprised peripheral blood, sampled on day 0 of AZD1222 vaccination. These receptors all come from an adult in good health.

The gene calls are TRBV4-3 and TRBJ1-2; D possibly corresponds to TRBD1 (5 bases). The CDR3 sequence is 15 residues long. CDR1 LGHNA and CDR2 YSLEER come from the germline V gene. Trimming pared 1 base from V and 0 bases from J, leaving 9 bases between. The CDR3 DNA follows: TGCGCCAGCAGCCAAGTGGCGGGACCTAACTATGGCTACACCTTC. It translates to CASSQVAGPNYGYTF.

The rearrangement joins TRBV5-1 to TRBJ2-3; tentative D call: TRBD2 (6 bases). With 4 bases removed from V and 2 bases from J, the gap between germline ends came to 11 bases. The CDR3 totals 14 residues. Germline V lookup: CDR1 SGHRS, CDR2 YFSETQ. The CDR3 region has the DNA TGCGCCAGCAGCACGGGGGTATCCACAGATACGCAGTATTTT. Its protein is CASSTGVSTDTQYF.

V and J are TRBV19 and TRBJ2-3; D gene ambiguous. The CDR3 contains 16 residues. Germline-derived CDR1 and CDR2 are LNHDA and SQIVND (reference sequence). Trimming took 0 bases from V and 5 from J, leaving 15 bases between them. CDR3 coding DNA: TGTGCCAGTAGTATAGATCCGGACCCGGCCGTAGATACGCAGTATTTT. Its protein product is CASSIDPDPAVDTQYF.

The chain carries TRBV10-3 and TRBJ1-6, with TRBD1 identical over 9 bases. Trimming at V came to 6 bases and at J to 10 bases, leaving 7 bases not matched to a gene. CDR3 length: 14 amino acids. Germline CDR1 reads ENHRY; CDR2 reads SYGVKD. As DNA, the CDR3 is TGTGCCATCAGGCCAACAGGGGGCGGATCACCCCTCCACTTT. Protein: CAIRPTGGGSPLHF.

The V gene is TRBV5-1, the J gene TRBJ2-5; 7 positions agree with TRBD1. There are 15 residues in the CDR3. V lost 0 bases to trimming and J lost 2 bases; unmatched junction nucleotides: 4. Germline V CDR1 and CDR2: SGHRS, YFSETQ. DNA for the CDR3: TGCGCCAGCAGCTTGGCCACGGGACAGCAAGAGACCCAGTACTTC. Amino acids: CASSLATGQQETQYF.

This clone counts as medium-sized. The rearrangement uses TRBV4-3 and TRBJ2-3, with 7 nucleotides matching TRBD2. CDR3 length: 17 residues. Germline CDR1 is LGHNA and CDR2 is YSLEER. J gave up 2 bases and V 0 bases, and 8 bases lay outside the gene matches. CDR3 amino acids: CASSQEGAGVLTDTQYF. The CDR3 bases are TGCGCCAGCAGCCAAGAAGGCGCGGGGGTTCTCACAGATACGCAGTATTTT.

This chain connects TRBV5-1 to TRBJ2-7; 12 positions agree with TRBD2. This CDR3 region has 16 residues. V gave up 4 bases and J gave up 3 bases; unmatched junction bases: 8. The germline CDR1 and CDR2 sequences are SGHRS and YFSETQ. This chain's CDR3 is CASSTLTSGGLYEQYF. The CDR3 DNA follows: TGCGCCAGCAGCACCCTGACTAGCGGGGGCCTCTACGAGCAGTACTTC.